This entry concerns a single T cell receptor beta chain. The data were produced by immunoSEQ multiplex PCR, yet TCRdb's version contains in-frame clones alone and is incomplete. Among about 100,000 clones listed, just under 95% were seen once. The sample is drawn from a study of control samples from healthy donors and cancer patients. V was pared by 4 bases and J by 3 bases, with 22 bases between. The germline V gene encodes CDR1 SGHRS and CDR2 YFSETQ. The CDR3 contains 17 residues. This rearrangement joins TRBV5-1 to TRBJ1-2, with D tentatively TRBD1 (6 bases). What was sequenced was blood. This TCR was sampled from a human donor in good health. The donor label of this sample is uncertain. The DNA of the CDR3 is TGCGCCAGCAGCCGAGTCCCTACAGGGTTTCTTGACTATGGCTACACCTTC. Translation: CASSRVPTGFLDYGYTF.